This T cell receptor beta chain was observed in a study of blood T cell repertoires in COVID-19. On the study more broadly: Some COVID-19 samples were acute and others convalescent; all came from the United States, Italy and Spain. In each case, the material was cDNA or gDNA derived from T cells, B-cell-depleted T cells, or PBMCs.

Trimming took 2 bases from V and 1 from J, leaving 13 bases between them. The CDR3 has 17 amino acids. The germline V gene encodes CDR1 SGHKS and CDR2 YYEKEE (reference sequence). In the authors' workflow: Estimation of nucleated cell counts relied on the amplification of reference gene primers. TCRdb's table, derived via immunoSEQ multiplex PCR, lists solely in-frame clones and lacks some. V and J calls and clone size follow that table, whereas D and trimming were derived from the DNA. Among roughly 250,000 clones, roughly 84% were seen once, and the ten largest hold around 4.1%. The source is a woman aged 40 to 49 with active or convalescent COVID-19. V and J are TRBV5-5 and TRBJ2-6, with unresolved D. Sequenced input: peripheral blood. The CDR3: CASSFGSPSSGANVLTF. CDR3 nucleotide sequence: TGTGCCAGCAGCTTCGGGTCCCCCAGTTCTGGGGCCAACGTCCTGACTTTC.